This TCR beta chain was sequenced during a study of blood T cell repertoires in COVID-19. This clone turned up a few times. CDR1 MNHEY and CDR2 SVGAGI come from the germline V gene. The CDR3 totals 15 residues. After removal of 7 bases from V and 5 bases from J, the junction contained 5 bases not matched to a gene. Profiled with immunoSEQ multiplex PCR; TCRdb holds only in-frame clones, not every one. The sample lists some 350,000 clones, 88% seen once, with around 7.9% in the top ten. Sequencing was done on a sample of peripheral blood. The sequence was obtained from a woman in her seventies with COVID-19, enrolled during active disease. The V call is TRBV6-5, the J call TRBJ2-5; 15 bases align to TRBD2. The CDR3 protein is CASIRTSGGEETQYF. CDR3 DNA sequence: TGTGCCAGCATCCGGACTAGCGGGGGGGAGGAGACCCAGTACTTC.